This T cell receptor (beta chain) was observed in a study of blood T cell repertoires in COVID-19. Looking at the study overall: The cDNA or gDNA used as material had been derived from T cells, B-cell-depleted T cells, or PBMCs.

Participants were aged roughly 18 to 100 years from around 24 US areas. Recovered status applied to Cohort 3 donors who had two consecutive negative PCRs. It also applied to those with clearance or with symptom resolution. Germline trimming cut 5 bases from V and 2 bases from J; bases unmatched to any gene: 12. The CDR3 covers 16 residues. Germline V lookup: CDR1 GTSNPN, CDR2 SVGIG (reference sequence). Original processing methods: For nucleated cells, counts were estimated from reference gene primer amplification. The table came from immunoSEQ multiplex PCR; TCRdb's copy has only in-frame clones and leaves some out. D and trimming come from the DNA, and the V and J calls and clone size come from that table. The sample consists of some 150,000 clones, approximately 82% of them appearing once. Many counts were recorded for this clone.

This chain connects TRBV30 to TRBJ1-2; 9 nucleotides match TRBD1. The receptor's source is a woman between 50 and 59 years old who had recovered from COVID-19. Sequencing was carried out using PBMCs or T cells enriched from blood (not recorded which). In DNA form, the CDR3 reads TGTGCCTGGTACCGGGACAGGGCACTTTCCAACTATGGCTACACCTTC. Amino acids: CAWYRDRALSNYGYTF. The full variable domain, its missing parts supplied by reference TRBV30 and TRBJ1-2, is SQTIHQWPATLVQPVGSPLSLECTVEGTSNPNLYWYRQAAGRGLQLLFYSVGIGQISSEVPQNLSASRPQDRQFILSSKKLLLSDSGFYLCAWYRDRALSNYGYTFGSGTRLTVV.